Listed below are T cell receptor beta chains from one sample, sequenced in a study of T cell repertoires in cytomegalovirus infection. TCRdb analysed the reads with MiXCR anew, one entry per CDR3 protein. The data contain 570,000 or so distinct CDR3 sequences, almost 40% of them singletons. The antigens these receptors bind are not known. The sequencing here drew on cultured PBMCs, taken from culture after CMV antigen stimulation. The receptors derive from a human donor in good health (CMV status not recorded). Some clones in this sample may be carry-over from other donors' samples. Both conserved end residues are part of each CDR3. The order of the fields is V gene, J gene, clone size, D gene, CDR3 DNA, CDR3 protein. A D gene is named only where the DNA matches it firmly. Clone size is given for some rows only: seen once, a few or many times, or a class if the clone is expanded.

v_gene: TRBV28; j_gene: TRBJ2-5; abundance: -; d_gene: TRBD1; CDR3nt: TGTGCCAGCAGTTTAGGGGGACAGGGGTCGCAGACCCAGTACTTC; CDR3aa: CASSLGGQGSQTQYF
v_gene: TRBV6-1; j_gene: TRBJ2-5; abundance: -; d_gene: -; CDR3nt: TGTGCCAGCCCCTGGCAAGAGACCCAGTACTTC; CDR3aa: CASPWQETQYF
v_gene: TRBV7-6; j_gene: TRBJ2-7; abundance: few; d_gene: TRBD1; CDR3nt: TGTGCCAGCAGCTTAGATAGGGGACAGGGCTACGAGCAGTACTTC; CDR3aa: CASSLDRGQGYEQYF
v_gene: TRBV5-4; j_gene: TRBJ2-3; abundance: -; d_gene: -; CDR3nt: TGTGCCAGCAGCGTGGGGTTGGGTGTGAGGACAGATACGCAGTATTTT; CDR3aa: CASSVGLGVRTDTQYF
v_gene: TRBV5-1; j_gene: TRBJ1-1; abundance: few; d_gene: -; CDR3nt: TGCGCCAGCAGCTTCAGGGTGGGGAACACTGAAGCTTTCTTT; CDR3aa: CASSFRVGNTEAFF
v_gene: TRBV29-1; j_gene: TRBJ1-6; abundance: -; d_gene: -; CDR3nt: TGCAGCGTGGCGACAGGAACTGCCCGTTCACCCCTCCACTTT; CDR3aa: CSVATGTARSPLHF
v_gene: TRBV2; j_gene: TRBJ2-1; abundance: -; d_gene: -; CDR3nt: TGTGCCAGCAGACAGGCGAGCTCCTACAATGAGCAGTTCTTC; CDR3aa: CASRQASSYNEQFF
v_gene: TRBV7-2; j_gene: TRBJ1-5; abundance: few; d_gene: -; CDR3nt: TGTGCCAGCAGCTCCACAGCTATTAATCAGCCCCAGCATTTT; CDR3aa: CASSSTAINQPQHF
v_gene: TRBV7-2; j_gene: TRBJ2-5; abundance: many; d_gene: -; CDR3nt: TGTGCCAGCAGCAGGACTAAAGAGACCCAGTACTTC; CDR3aa: CASSRTKETQYF
v_gene: TRBV20-1; j_gene: TRBJ2-7; abundance: -; d_gene: -; CDR3nt: TGCAGTGCTGTGAGCGGCCTCCCCTACGAGCAGTACTTC; CDR3aa: CSAVSGLPYEQYF
v_gene: TRBV7-2; j_gene: TRBJ2-7; abundance: -; d_gene: TRBD2; CDR3nt: TGTGCCAGCAGCTTAGAATGGGAGGGCGAGCAGTACTTC; CDR3aa: CASSLEWEGEQYF
v_gene: TRBV15; j_gene: TRBJ2-3; abundance: -; d_gene: -; CDR3nt: TGTGCCACCAGCTGGGGGGGCTCCGCAGATACGCAGTATTTT; CDR3aa: CATSWGGSADTQYF
v_gene: TRBV7-6; j_gene: TRBJ2-1; abundance: few; d_gene: -; CDR3nt: TGTGCCAGCGTGCGGCAGGGGCATGAGCAGTTCTTC; CDR3aa: CASVRQGHEQFF
v_gene: TRBV28; j_gene: TRBJ2-7; abundance: -; d_gene: -; CDR3nt: TGTGCCAGCAATCGACCTGGGGCCTCCTACGAGCAGTACTTC; CDR3aa: CASNRPGASYEQYF
v_gene: TRBV7-2; j_gene: TRBJ2-5; abundance: few; d_gene: -; CDR3nt: TGTGCCAGCAGCCCCAAAATTCAAGAGACCCAGTACTTC; CDR3aa: CASSPKIQETQYF
v_gene: TRBV5-6; j_gene: TRBJ1-1; abundance: -; d_gene: TRBD1; CDR3nt: TGTGCCAGCAGCTCGGGACAGGGGAGAGGTGCTTTCTTT; CDR3aa: CASSSGQGRGAFF
v_gene: TRBV28; j_gene: TRBJ2-7; abundance: -; d_gene: TRBD1; CDR3nt: TGTGCCAGCAGTCAAACCGGGACAGGGGGTTACGAGCAGTACTTC; CDR3aa: CASSQTGTGGYEQYF
v_gene: TRBV19; j_gene: TRBJ1-5; abundance: -; d_gene: -; CDR3nt: TGTGCCAGTAGTAAACTTACTTATAGCAATCAGCCCCAGCATTTT; CDR3aa: CASSKLTYSNQPQHF
v_gene: TRBV27; j_gene: TRBJ2-1; abundance: -; d_gene: -; CDR3nt: TGTGCCAGCAGTTTTAACGGGATAGGAAATGAGCAGTTCTTC; CDR3aa: CASSFNGIGNEQFF
v_gene: TRBV29-1; j_gene: TRBJ1-2; abundance: -; d_gene: -; CDR3nt: TGCAGCGTTGAATTGGGGCGGGCTCATGTAGGCTACACCTTC; CDR3aa: CSVELGRAHVGYTF
v_gene: TRBV3-1; j_gene: TRBJ2-2; abundance: -; d_gene: -; CDR3nt: TGTGCCAGCAGGTCGGCGGGGAACACCGGGGAGCTGTTTTTT; CDR3aa: CASRSAGNTGELFF
v_gene: TRBV4-3; j_gene: TRBJ1-6; abundance: -; d_gene: -; CDR3nt: TGCGCCAGCAGCCAAGGGCATAGAAATAATTCACCCCTCCACTTT; CDR3aa: CASSQGHRNNSPLHF
v_gene: TRBV18; j_gene: TRBJ2-2; abundance: -; d_gene: -; CDR3nt: TGTGCCAGCTCACCACAGGGTTCCGGGGAGCTGTTTTTT; CDR3aa: CASSPQGSGELFF
v_gene: TRBV7-2; j_gene: TRBJ1-6; abundance: many; d_gene: -; CDR3nt: TGTGCCAGCAGCTTCCAGTGGGGGTTTGATTCACCCCTCCACTTT; CDR3aa: CASSFQWGFDSPLHF
v_gene: TRBV2; j_gene: TRBJ2-3; abundance: few; d_gene: -; CDR3nt: TGTGCCAGCACCCCCACGTCTAGCACAGATACGCAGTATTTT; CDR3aa: CASTPTSSTDTQYF
v_gene: TRBV28; j_gene: TRBJ2-4; abundance: -; d_gene: TRBD1; CDR3nt: TGTGCCAGCAGTTCCGGGCCGGGGACAGGGGCTACTCTAGCCAAAAACATTCAGTACTTC; CDR3aa: CASSSGPGTGATLAKNIQYF
v_gene: TRBV6-1; j_gene: TRBJ1-5; abundance: -; d_gene: TRBD1; CDR3nt: TGTGCCAGCAGTTACCAACGACAGGGACCGGATCAGCCCCAGCATTTT; CDR3aa: CASSYQRQGPDQPQHF
v_gene: TRBV5-4; j_gene: TRBJ1-1; abundance: -; d_gene: -; CDR3nt: TGTGCCAGCAGCTCCCATCCGGGACATGACCCTGAAGCTTTCTTT; CDR3aa: CASSSHPGHDPEAFF
v_gene: TRBV6-1; j_gene: TRBJ2-7; abundance: -; d_gene: -; CDR3nt: TGTGCCAGCAGCCATGGCGCGACATACGAGCAGTACTTC; CDR3aa: CASSHGATYEQYF
v_gene: TRBV7-9; j_gene: TRBJ2-1; abundance: -; d_gene: -; CDR3nt: TGTGCCAGCAGCCGGGACCCGGGCGGATTAGGGCAGTTCTTC; CDR3aa: CASSRDPGGLGQFF
v_gene: TRBV7-3; j_gene: TRBJ2-3; abundance: -; d_gene: -; CDR3nt: TGTGCCAGCAGCTCCGTAGAGGGGTCTACGCAGTATTTT; CDR3aa: CASSSVEGSTQYF
v_gene: TRBV7-8; j_gene: TRBJ1-2; abundance: -; d_gene: -; CDR3nt: TGTGCCACCCCGACCCAGGGCACCCAGGGTGGCTACACCTTC; CDR3aa: CATPTQGTQGGYTF
v_gene: TRBV7-9; j_gene: TRBJ2-1; abundance: -; d_gene: -; CDR3nt: TGTGCCAGCAGCTTACCGCGGGGACATGCCCTTGGTGAGCAGTTCTTC; CDR3aa: CASSLPRGHALGEQFF
v_gene: TRBV12-3/TRBV12-4; j_gene: TRBJ1-6; abundance: -; d_gene: -; CDR3nt: TGTGCCAGCAGCCGGGATCCGGGGTCACCCCTCCACTTT; CDR3aa: CASSRDPGSPLHF
v_gene: TRBV19; j_gene: TRBJ1-4; abundance: -; d_gene: TRBD1; CDR3nt: TGTGCCAGTAGTACGTGGGACAGCGGAAATGAAAAACTGCTTTTT; CDR3aa: CASSTWDSGNEKLLF
v_gene: TRBV12-3/TRBV12-4; j_gene: TRBJ1-1; abundance: -; d_gene: -; CDR3nt: TGTGCCAGCAGTACACTGATTAAACGAGAAGCTTTCTTT; CDR3aa: CASSTLIKREAFF
v_gene: TRBV30; j_gene: TRBJ2-3; abundance: few; d_gene: -; CDR3nt: TGTGCCTGGAGTGTACAGAGTACGCAGTATTTT; CDR3aa: CAWSVQSTQYF
v_gene: TRBV12-3/TRBV12-4; j_gene: TRBJ2-5; abundance: -; d_gene: -; CDR3nt: TGTGCCAGCGGTGCCGGCGGTGCCCAGTACTTC; CDR3aa: CASGAGGAQYF
v_gene: TRBV20-1; j_gene: TRBJ1-1; abundance: -; d_gene: TRBD1; CDR3nt: TGCAGTGCTGCTTCGACAGGGAGGGCGGGTGAAGCTTTCTTT; CDR3aa: CSAASTGRAGEAFF
v_gene: TRBV7-2; j_gene: TRBJ2-7; abundance: few; d_gene: TRBD2; CDR3nt: TGTGCCAGCAGTCGGGCGGGAGGAAGGTACGAGCAGTACTTC; CDR3aa: CASSRAGGRYEQYF
v_gene: TRBV6-2/TRBV6-3; j_gene: TRBJ1-5; abundance: -; d_gene: -; CDR3nt: TGTGCCAGCCGTTCGACTAATCAGCCCCAGCATTTT; CDR3aa: CASRSTNQPQHF
v_gene: TRBV6-1; j_gene: TRBJ2-3; abundance: -; d_gene: TRBD2; CDR3nt: TGTGCCAGCAGGGACTATGGACTAGCGACAGATACGCAGTATTTT; CDR3aa: CASRDYGLATDTQYF
v_gene: TRBV5-1; j_gene: TRBJ1-2; abundance: -; d_gene: -; CDR3nt: TGCGCCAGCAGCTTGGCTTGGCGGACTATGTATGGCTACACCTTC; CDR3aa: CASSLAWRTMYGYTF
v_gene: TRBV12-3/TRBV12-4; j_gene: TRBJ1-5; abundance: -; d_gene: -; CDR3nt: TGTGCCAGCAGTCTCATAGGGCCCCAGCATTTT; CDR3aa: CASSLIGPQHF
v_gene: TRBV7-9; j_gene: TRBJ1-2; abundance: -; d_gene: -; CDR3nt: TGTGCCAGCAGCTTCCCGGCGTACACCTTC; CDR3aa: CASSFPAYTF
v_gene: TRBV11-2; j_gene: TRBJ1-3; abundance: -; d_gene: -; CDR3nt: TGTGCCAGCAGCACCATACGGCCTTGGTCTGGAAACACCATATATTTT; CDR3aa: CASSTIRPWSGNTIYF
v_gene: TRBV11-2; j_gene: TRBJ2-7; abundance: -; d_gene: TRBD2; CDR3nt: TGTGCCAGCAGCTTAGGCGGGGGTCTGGACGAGCAGTACTTC; CDR3aa: CASSLGGGLDEQYF
v_gene: TRBV5-1; j_gene: TRBJ2-7; abundance: -; d_gene: -; CDR3nt: TGCGCCAGCAGCTTGTTTTCCGGCGAGCAGTACTTC; CDR3aa: CASSLFSGEQYF
v_gene: TRBV7-2; j_gene: TRBJ2-7; abundance: -; d_gene: -; CDR3nt: -; CDR3aa: CASSTSGLLFYEQYF
v_gene: TRBV7-2; j_gene: TRBJ2-3; abundance: many; d_gene: -; CDR3nt: TGTGCCAGCAGCCCCAACAGGGACCCGCAGTATTTT; CDR3aa: CASSPNRDPQYF
v_gene: TRBV5-5; j_gene: TRBJ2-5; abundance: -; d_gene: TRBD2; CDR3nt: TGTGCCAGCAGCCTAACTAGCGGGGTACCCTGGGAGACCCAGTACTTC; CDR3aa: CASSLTSGVPWETQYF
v_gene: TRBV7-2; j_gene: TRBJ1-1; abundance: few; d_gene: TRBD1; CDR3nt: TGTGCCAGCAGCACCCGACAGGGGGGGTCAGAAGCTTTCTTT; CDR3aa: CASSTRQGGSEAFF
v_gene: TRBV7-2; j_gene: TRBJ2-1; abundance: few; d_gene: -; CDR3nt: TGTGCCAGCAGTCGGGACATCCCAGATGAGCAGTTCTTC; CDR3aa: CASSRDIPDEQFF
v_gene: TRBV5-1; j_gene: TRBJ2-6; abundance: -; d_gene: -; CDR3nt: TGCGCCAGCAGCTTGGTGTCGGCCTCTGGGGCCAACGTCCTGACTTTC; CDR3aa: CASSLVSASGANVLTF
v_gene: TRBV7-7; j_gene: TRBJ2-1; abundance: -; d_gene: -; CDR3nt: TGTGCCAGCAGCCCCGGCCCGGAGGTAAATGAGCAGTTCTTC; CDR3aa: CASSPGPEVNEQFF